This entry features one TCR beta chain sequence. Germline CDR1 and CDR2: SNHLY and FYNNEI. The CDR3 spans 15 residues. The V and J ends lost 3 bases and 4 bases, in that order; junction bases with no gene match: 6. This sample is drawn from a study of blood T cell repertoires in COVID-19. The assay was immunoSEQ multiplex PCR, and TCRdb's table has in-frame clones only and misses some. The data contain hundreds of thousands of clones, about 90% of them singletons. The sample taken for sequencing was peripheral blood. V usage is TRBV2 and J usage is TRBJ2-1; TRBD1 agrees at 7 bases. This clonotype originated in a woman under 30 who had recovered from COVID-19. The CDR3 sequence is CASSETGFGYNEQFF. CDR3 DNA: TGTGCCAGCAGTGAGACAGGGTTCGGATACAATGAGCAGTTCTTC.